What follows are 15 T cell receptor beta chains derived from one specimen sequenced in a study of CD8 T cells in Susac syndrome. An input of about 0.5 to 1 ug of RNA was subjected to reverse transcription using random hexamers. TCRdb re-called the immunoSEQ multiplex PCR reads through MiXCR, storing one row per CDR3 protein. The table records some 200,000 distinct CDR3 sequences, approximately 96% of them present only once. The specimen sequenced was CD4+ T cells from PBMCs. The receptor set was obtained from a human donor with Susac syndrome.

A single count supports this clonotype. This chain uses TRBV19 with TRBJ2-3; perhaps TRBD2 as D (6 bases). This CDR3 region has 14 residues. CDR1 and CDR2 (germline): LNHDA, SQIVND (reference sequence). V was pared by 1 base and J by 4 bases, with 9 bases between. The CDR3 loop reads CASSIGASADTQYF. CDR3 in DNA: TGTGCCAGTAGTATAGGAGCTAGCGCAGATACGCAGTATTTT.

The chain is built from TRBV3-1 and TRBJ1-2; the D gene is possibly TRBD1 (6 bases). CDR3 length equals 15 residues. CDR1 is LGHDT and CDR2 is YNNKEL in the germline V gene (reference sequence). Deletions cut 0 bases from V and 4 bases from J, with 12 bases between. CDR3 coding DNA: TGTGCCAGCAGCCAAGATGGGGGCGGCTTCTATGGCTACACCTTC. This gives the protein CASSQDGGGFYGYTF.

This clonotype appeared once. The chain combines TRBV5-1 with TRBJ2-1; 9 bases line up with TRBD1. The CDR3 extends over 15 amino acids. The V gene's germline CDR1 is SGHRS and CDR2 YFSETQ. With 4 bases clipped from V and 3 bases from J, the junction kept 5 bases outside the gene matches. Written as DNA, the CDR3 is TGCGCCAGCAGCCCCGGGACAGGGATCTACAATGAGCAGTTCTTC. Residues: CASSPGTGIYNEQFF.

The V gene is TRBV30, the J gene TRBJ1-1, with D possibly matching TRBD1 (5 bases). V shed 8 bases and J shed 5 bases, with 15 bases lying between them. Germline V CDR1 and CDR2: GTSNPN, SVGIG (reference sequence). CDR3 size: 12 residues. In DNA form, the CDR3 reads TGTGCCGGGACGGGGTCTTTGACTGAAGCTTTCTTT. Encoded protein: CAGTGSLTEAFF.

The chain is built from TRBV4-2 and TRBJ1-5; D ambiguous. This CDR3 has 15 residues. In germline, CDR1 is LGHNA, CDR2 YNFKEQ. Trimming took off 1 base at V and 5 bases at J, with 12 bases between the two ends. CDR3 residues: CASSQGKTSDQPQHF. Here the CDR3 DNA reads TGTGCCAGCAGCCAAGGGAAGACCAGCGATCAGCCCCAGCATTTT.

This sequence joins TRBV28 and TRBJ2-3; 7 bases align to TRBD1. The CDR3 is made up of 14 amino acids. Germline CDR1 and CDR2: MDHEN and SYDVKM. The V segment lost 10 bases and the J segment 5 bases; nucleotides outside the gene matches: 12. CDR3: CATIIQSGGDTQYF. The CDR3 DNA is TGTGCCACCATAATTCAGTCAGGGGGAGATACGCAGTATTTT.

The chain is built from TRBV5-1 and TRBJ2-1, with D hard to call. This CDR3 contains 15 residues. V lost 0 bases to trimming and J lost 5 bases, with 12 bases between them. Germline CDR1 and CDR2: SGHRS and YFSETQ. The CDR3 sequence is CASSLGVNTHNEQFF. The CDR3 bases are TGCGCCAGCAGCTTGGGGGTCAACACACACAATGAGCAGTTCTTC. The variable domain in full, completed from reference TRBV5-1 and TRBJ2-1, reads KAGVTQTPRYLIKTRGQQVTLSCSPISGHRSVSWYQQTPGQGLQFLFEYFSETQRNKGNFPGRFSGRQFSNSRSEMNVSTLELGDSALYLCASSLGVNTHNEQFFGPGTRLTVL.

The chain has TRBV15 and TRBJ1-1; D is ambiguous. This CDR3 comprises 14 residues. Trimming removed 2 bases at V and 0 bases at J, with 7 bases between. The germline gives CDR1 LNHNV, CDR2 YYDKDF (reference sequence). Here the CDR3 reads CATSRIPLNTEAFF. CDR3 nucleotide sequence: TGTGCCACCAGCAGAATCCCACTGAACACTGAAGCTTTCTTT.

The rearrangement links TRBV19 to TRBJ2-1; TRBD2 might be the D (5 bases). The CDR3 covers 15 residues. The V gene lost 7 bases and the J gene lost 8 bases, with 21 bases spanning the gap. In germline, CDR1 is LNHDA, CDR2 SQIVND (reference sequence). The CDR3 bases are TGTGCCAGTACCCGTTCGGCGGGTGAGGTCCATGAGCAGTTCTTC. This translates into CASTRSAGEVHEQFF.

V and J are TRBV5-4 and TRBJ2-3; no definite D call. This CDR3 contains 14 residues. V was trimmed by 7 bases and J by 4 bases, leaving 16 bases between them. From germline, CDR1 is SGHNT and CDR2 YYREEE (reference sequence). The DNA for the CDR3 is TGTGCCAGCGCTTGGTCATTCGGCGCAGATACGCAGTATTTT. Its protein product is CASAWSFGADTQYF.

The V call is TRBV20-1, the J call TRBJ2-3; TRBD2 agrees at 13 bases. J lost 2 bases, V lost 6 bases, and 14 bases had no gene match. The CDR3 is made up of 18 amino acids. Germline V gene lookup returns CDR1 DFQATT and CDR2 SNEGSKA (reference sequence). The CDR3 DNA sequence: TGCAGTGCCATTCCAAGGACTAGCGGGGGAGTGATCACAGATACGCAGTATTTT. Translation: CSAIPRTSGGVITDTQYF.

This rearrangement joins TRBV7-3 to TRBJ2-1; maybe TRBD2 (5 bases). The germline CDR1 and CDR2 sequences are SGHTA and FQGTGA. The CDR3 consists of 13 residues. The V and J ends lost 3 bases and 4 bases respectively, with 7 bases between them. The CDR3 DNA is TGTGCCAGCAGCTTCACTAGTTACAATGAGCAGTTCTTC. Its protein product is CASSFTSYNEQFF.

V gene TRBV9 combines with J gene TRBJ2-4; the D is unclear. V was trimmed by 0 bases and J by 9 bases, leaving 10 bases between them. Per the germline V gene, CDR1 is SGDLS and CDR2 is YYNGEE. The CDR3 is 13 residues long. CDR3: CASSVEGSGIQYF. CDR3 DNA sequence: TGTGCCAGCAGCGTAGAAGGGTCTGGCATTCAGTACTTC. Filled out from reference TRBV9 and TRBJ2-4, the complete variable domain reads DSGVTQTPKHLITATGQRVTLRCSPRSGDLSVYWYQQSLDQGLQFLIQYYNGEERAKGNILERFSAQQFPDLHSELNLSSLELGDSALYFCASSVEGSGIQYFGAGTRLSVL.

The chain uses TRBV7-2 and TRBJ1-2, with no clear D. CDR1 is SGHTA and CDR2 is FQGNSA in the germline V gene. The CDR3 contains 12 residues. Trimming shortened V by 1 base and J by 7 bases, and 7 bases separated the two germline ends. Written as DNA, the CDR3 is TGTGCCAGCAGCTTAGTCAAGGGTGGCTACACCTTC. Protein sequence: CASSLVKGGYTF.

The genes are TRBV3-1 and TRBJ1-2; D is ambiguous. CDR1 LGHDT and CDR2 YNNKEL come from the germline V gene (reference sequence). V lost 2 bases, J lost 1 base, and 2 bases lay in between. The CDR3 totals 12 residues. CDR3 residues: CASSQINYGYTF. The CDR3 coding sequence is TGTGCCAGCAGCCAAATTAACTATGGCTACACCTTC. Combining the CDR3 with reference TRBV3-1 and TRBJ1-2 gives the whole variable domain DTAVSQTPKYLVTQMGNDKSIKCEQNLGHDTMYWYKQDSKKFLKIMFSYNNKELIINETVPNRFSPKSPDKAHLNLHINSLELGDSAVYFCASSQINYGYTFGSGTRLTVV.